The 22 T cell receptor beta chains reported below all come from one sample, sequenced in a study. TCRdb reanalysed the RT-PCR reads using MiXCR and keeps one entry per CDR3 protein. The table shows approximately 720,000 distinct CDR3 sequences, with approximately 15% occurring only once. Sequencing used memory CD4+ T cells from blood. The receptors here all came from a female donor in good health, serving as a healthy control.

For the CDR3, the DNA is TGTGCCAGCAGTTTCTGGCAGGGGTATGGCTACACCTTC. Protein product: CASSFWQGYGYTF. The V call is TRBV27, the J call TRBJ1-2; weak D call: TRBD1 (6 bases). Trimming stripped 3 bases from V and 5 bases from J, with 10 bases between. Germline-derived CDR1 and CDR2 are MNHEY and SMNVEV (reference sequence). The CDR3 spans 13 residues.

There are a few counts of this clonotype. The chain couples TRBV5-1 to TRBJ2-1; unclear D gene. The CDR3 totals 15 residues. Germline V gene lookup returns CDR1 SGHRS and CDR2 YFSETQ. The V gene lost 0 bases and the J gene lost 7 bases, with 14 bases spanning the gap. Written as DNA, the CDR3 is TGCGCCAGCAGCTTGGTCCCCAAGGACGGGAATGAGCAGTTCTTC. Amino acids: CASSLVPKDGNEQFF.

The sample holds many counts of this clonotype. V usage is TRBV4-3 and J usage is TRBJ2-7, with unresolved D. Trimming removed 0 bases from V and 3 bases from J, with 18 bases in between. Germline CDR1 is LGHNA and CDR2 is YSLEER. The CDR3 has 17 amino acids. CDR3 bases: TGCGCCAGCAGCCAAGATGTCCCCGGGTTCCTGGGCTACGAGCAGTACTTC. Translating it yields CASSQDVPGFLGYEQYF.

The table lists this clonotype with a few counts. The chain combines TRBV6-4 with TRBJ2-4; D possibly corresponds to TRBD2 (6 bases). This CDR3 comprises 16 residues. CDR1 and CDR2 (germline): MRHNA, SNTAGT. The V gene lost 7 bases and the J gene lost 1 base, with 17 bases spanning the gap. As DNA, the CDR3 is TGTGCCAGCAACAGACGGCCAGGAGGGGCCAAAAACATTCAGTACTTC. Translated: CASNRRPGGAKNIQYF.

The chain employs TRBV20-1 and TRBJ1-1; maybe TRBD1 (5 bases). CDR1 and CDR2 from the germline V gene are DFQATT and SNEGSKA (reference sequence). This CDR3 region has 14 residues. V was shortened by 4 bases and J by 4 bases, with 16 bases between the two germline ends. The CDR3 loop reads CSATSGRGITEAFF. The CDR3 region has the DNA TGCAGTGCTACCTCGGGACGGGGGATCACTGAAGCTTTCTTT.

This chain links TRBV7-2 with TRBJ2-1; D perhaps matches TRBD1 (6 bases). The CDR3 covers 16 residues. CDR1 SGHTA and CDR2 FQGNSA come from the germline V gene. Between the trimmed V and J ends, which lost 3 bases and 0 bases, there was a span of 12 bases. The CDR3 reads CASSFRSGDSYNEQFF. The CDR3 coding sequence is TGTGCCAGCAGCTTTCGTTCAGGGGACTCCTACAATGAGCAGTTCTTC.

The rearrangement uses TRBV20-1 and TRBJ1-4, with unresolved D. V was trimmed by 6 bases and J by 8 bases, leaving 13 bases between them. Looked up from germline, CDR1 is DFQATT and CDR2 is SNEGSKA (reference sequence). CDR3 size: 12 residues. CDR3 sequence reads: CSASQPGEKLFF. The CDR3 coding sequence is TGCAGTGCCTCGCAGCCCGGGGAAAAACTGTTTTTT.

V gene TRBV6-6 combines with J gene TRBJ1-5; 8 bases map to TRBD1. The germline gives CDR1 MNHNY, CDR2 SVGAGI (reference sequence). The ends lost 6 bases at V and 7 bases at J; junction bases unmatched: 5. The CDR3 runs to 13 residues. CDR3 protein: CASRPTGDQPQHF. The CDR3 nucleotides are TGTGCCAGCAGGCCGACAGGGGACCAGCCCCAGCATTTT.

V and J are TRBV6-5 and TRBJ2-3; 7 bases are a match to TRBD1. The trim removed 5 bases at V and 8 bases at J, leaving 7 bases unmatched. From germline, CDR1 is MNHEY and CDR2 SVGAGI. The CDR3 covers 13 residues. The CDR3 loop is CASSTDRVGTQYF. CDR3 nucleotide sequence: TGTGCCAGCAGTACCGACAGGGTTGGTACGCAGTATTTT.

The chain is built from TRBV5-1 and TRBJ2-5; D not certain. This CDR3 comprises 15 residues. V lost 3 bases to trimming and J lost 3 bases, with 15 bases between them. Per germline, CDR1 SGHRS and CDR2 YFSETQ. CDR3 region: CASSSDVGPEETQYF. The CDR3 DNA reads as TGCGCCAGCAGCTCGGACGTCGGGCCAGAAGAGACCCAGTACTTC.

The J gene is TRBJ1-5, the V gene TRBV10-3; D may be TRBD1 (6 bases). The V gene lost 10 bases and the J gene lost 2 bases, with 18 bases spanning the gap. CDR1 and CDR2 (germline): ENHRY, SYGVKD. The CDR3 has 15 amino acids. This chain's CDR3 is CATGGHAEGNQPQHF. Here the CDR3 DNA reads TGTGCCACGGGGGGACACGCGGAAGGCAATCAGCCCCAGCATTTT.

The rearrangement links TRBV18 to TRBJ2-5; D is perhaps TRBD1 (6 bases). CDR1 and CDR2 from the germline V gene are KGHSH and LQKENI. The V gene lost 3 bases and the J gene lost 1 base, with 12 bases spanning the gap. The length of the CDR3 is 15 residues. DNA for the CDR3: TGTGCCAGCTCACCCATTCAGGGGCCCCAAGAGACCCAGTACTTC. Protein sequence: CASSPIQGPQETQYF.

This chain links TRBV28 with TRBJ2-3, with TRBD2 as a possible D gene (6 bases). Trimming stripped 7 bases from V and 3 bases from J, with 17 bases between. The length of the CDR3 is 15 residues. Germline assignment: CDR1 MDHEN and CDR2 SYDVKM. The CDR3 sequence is CASTTDYLATDTQYF. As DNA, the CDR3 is TGTGCCAGCACCACGGACTACCTAGCGACAGATACGCAGTATTTT. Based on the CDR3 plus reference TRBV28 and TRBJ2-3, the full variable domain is DVKVTQSSRYLVKRTGEKVFLECVQDMDHENMFWYRQDPGLGLRLIYFSYDVKMKEKGDIPEGYSVSREKKERFSLILESASTNQTSMYLCASTTDYLATDTQYFGPGTRLTVL.

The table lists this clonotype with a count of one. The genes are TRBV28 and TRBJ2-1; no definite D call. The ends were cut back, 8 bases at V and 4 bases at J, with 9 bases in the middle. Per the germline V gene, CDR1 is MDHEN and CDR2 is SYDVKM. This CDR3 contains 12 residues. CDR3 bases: TGTGCCAGCGGACCTAATTACAATGAGCAGTTCTTC. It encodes CASGPNYNEQFF.

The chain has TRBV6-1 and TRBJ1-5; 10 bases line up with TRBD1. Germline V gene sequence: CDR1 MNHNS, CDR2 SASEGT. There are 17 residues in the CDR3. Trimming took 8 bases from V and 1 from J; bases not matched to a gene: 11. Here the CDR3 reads CASVSRGGQGSNQPQHF. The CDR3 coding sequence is TGTGCCAGCGTATCCCGAGGGGGACAGGGGAGCAATCAGCCCCAGCATTTT.

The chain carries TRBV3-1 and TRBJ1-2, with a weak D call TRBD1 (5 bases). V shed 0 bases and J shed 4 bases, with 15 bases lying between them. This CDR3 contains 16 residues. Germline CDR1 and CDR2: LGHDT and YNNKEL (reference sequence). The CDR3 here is CASSQDLQGLGYGYTF. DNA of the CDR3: TGTGCCAGCAGCCAAGATCTGCAGGGACTGGGCTATGGCTACACCTTC.

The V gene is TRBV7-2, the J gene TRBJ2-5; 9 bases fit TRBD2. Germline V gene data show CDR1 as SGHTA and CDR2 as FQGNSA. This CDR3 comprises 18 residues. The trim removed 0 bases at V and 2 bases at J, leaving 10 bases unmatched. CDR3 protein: CASSLASRGGPSQETQYF. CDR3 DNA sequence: TGTGCCAGCAGCTTAGCGTCGCGGGGGGGCCCCTCACAAGAGACCCAGTACTTC. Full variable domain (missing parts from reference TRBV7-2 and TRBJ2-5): GAGVSQSPSNKVTEKGKDVELRCDPISGHTALYWYRQSLGQGLEFLIYFQGNSAPDKSGLPSDRFSAERTGGSVSTLTIQRTQQEDSAVYLCASSLASRGGPSQETQYFGPGTRLLVL.

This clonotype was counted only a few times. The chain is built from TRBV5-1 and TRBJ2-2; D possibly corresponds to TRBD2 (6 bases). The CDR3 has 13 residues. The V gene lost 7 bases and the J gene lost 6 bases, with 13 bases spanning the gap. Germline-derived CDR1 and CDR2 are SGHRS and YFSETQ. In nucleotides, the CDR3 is TGCGCCAGCGGTGGAGGGGAGGCCGGGGAGCTGTTTTTT. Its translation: CASGGGEAGELFF.

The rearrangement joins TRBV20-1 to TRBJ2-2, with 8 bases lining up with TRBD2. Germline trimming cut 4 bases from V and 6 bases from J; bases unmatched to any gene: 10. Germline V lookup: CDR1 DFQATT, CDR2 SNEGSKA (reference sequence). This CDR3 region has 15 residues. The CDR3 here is CSATPGGGRAGELFF. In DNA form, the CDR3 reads TGCAGTGCTACCCCCGGGGGGGGGCGAGCCGGGGAGCTGTTTTTT.

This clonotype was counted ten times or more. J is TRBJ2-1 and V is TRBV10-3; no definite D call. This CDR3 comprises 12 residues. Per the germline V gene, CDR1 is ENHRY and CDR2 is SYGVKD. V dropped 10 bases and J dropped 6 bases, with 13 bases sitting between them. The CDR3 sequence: CATKRDLNEQFF. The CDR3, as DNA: TGTGCCACTAAACGCGACCTCAATGAGCAGTTCTTC.

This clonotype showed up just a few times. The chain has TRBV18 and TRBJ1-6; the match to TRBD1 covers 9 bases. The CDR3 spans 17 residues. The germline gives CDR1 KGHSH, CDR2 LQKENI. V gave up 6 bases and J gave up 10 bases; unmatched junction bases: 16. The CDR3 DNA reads TGTGCCAGCTCGCCTCAGGACGATGGGACAGGGCACTCACCCCTCCACTTT. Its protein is CASSPQDDGTGHSPLHF.

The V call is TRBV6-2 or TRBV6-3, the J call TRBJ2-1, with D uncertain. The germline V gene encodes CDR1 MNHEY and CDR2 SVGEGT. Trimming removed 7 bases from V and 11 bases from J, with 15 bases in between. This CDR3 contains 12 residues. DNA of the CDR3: TGTGCCAGCAATCCCGATGGTACTAAGCAGTTCTTC. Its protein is CASNPDGTKQFF.